This TCR beta chain was sequenced in a study of vaccination and CD4 T cells after COVID-19. At the level of the study: Researchers treated cells with overlapping spike peptides taken from SARS-CoV-2, HCoV-NL63, HCoV-OC43 and HCoV-229E. Each control was exposed to a CEFX pool, an HIV-1 Nef pool, or no peptide at all.

V shed 4 bases and J shed 2 bases, with 13 bases lying between them. The V gene's germline CDR1 is SGHTA and CDR2 FQGTGA. The CDR3 length is 15 residues. This clonotype was recorded once. Its antigen is not known. Time point: late sampling 161 to 241 days after vaccination in three convalescent patients. As for treatment: approximately 9-day PBMC culture with coronavirus spike peptide pools or control peptides (ViraFEST assay). The ViraFEST method relied on peptide pools to expand antigen-specific T cells, followed by TCR sequencing. Cultured CD4+ T-cell DNA underwent Oncomine TCR Beta short-read sequencing. TCRdb passed the PCR reads through MiXCR, listing each CDR3 protein once. The repertoire holds 20,000 to 25,000 distinct CDR3 sequences, with about 43% as singletons. General observations from the study: It was found that, in convalescent patients, 304 of 307 vaccine-specific clones were spike mono-reactive.

This clonotype was sampled from a human donor who had recovered from COVID-19. This chain uses TRBV7-3 with TRBJ2-3; D ambiguous. Sequences were derived from CD4+ T cells from blood, cultured in vitro, sampled about 7 months after SARS-CoV-2 vaccination. CDR3 region: CASSSDPANTDTQYF. In nucleotides, the CDR3 is TGTGCCAGCAGCTCCGACCCCGCAAACACAGATACGCAGTATTTT.